This T cell receptor beta chain was documented in a study of blood T cells in healthy people across ages. Whole-study results and caveats: Lack of knowledge of donor CMV status possibly confounded expanded clonotype changes.

The CDR3 has 17 amino acids. The germline V and J ends were trimmed by 0 bases and 2 bases, with 17 bases remaining between them. Per the germline V gene, CDR1 is SGHKS and CDR2 is YYEKEE (reference sequence). Concerning this clonotype: Its antigen is currently unknown.

A sample-barcoded 5' primer and a J-beta primer mix were used in a second PCR of roughly 7 to 12 cycles. Each cDNA molecule received a tag from a template-switch adaptor that had 12 random nucleotides. From the 5' RACE reads, TCRdb called clonotypes with MiXCR, one entry per CDR3 protein. The sample yields some 940,000 distinct CDR3 sequences, about 27% seen once. These sequences were also reported in another study, on T cells of mothers and their children.

This sequence joins TRBV5-5 and TRBJ1-2; perhaps TRBD1 as D (5 bases). The sample was blood. This receptor was taken from a woman aged 40 to 50 in good health. The CDR3 region has the DNA TGTGCCAGCAGCTTGGCCGAACGGATCGGGGGGAACTATGGCTACACCTTC. Residues: CASSLAERIGGNYGYTF.